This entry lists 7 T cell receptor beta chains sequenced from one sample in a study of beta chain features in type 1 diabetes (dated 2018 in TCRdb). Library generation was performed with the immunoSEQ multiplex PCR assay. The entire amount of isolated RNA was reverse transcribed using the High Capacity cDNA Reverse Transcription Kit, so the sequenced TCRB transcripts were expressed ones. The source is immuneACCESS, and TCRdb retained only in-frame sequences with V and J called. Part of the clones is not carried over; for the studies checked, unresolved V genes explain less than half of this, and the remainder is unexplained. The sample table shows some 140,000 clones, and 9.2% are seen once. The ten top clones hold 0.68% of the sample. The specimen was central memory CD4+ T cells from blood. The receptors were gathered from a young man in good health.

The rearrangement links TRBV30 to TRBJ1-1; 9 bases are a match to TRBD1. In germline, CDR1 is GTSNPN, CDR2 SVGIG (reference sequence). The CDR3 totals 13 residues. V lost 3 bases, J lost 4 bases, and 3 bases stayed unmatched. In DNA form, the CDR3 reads TGTGCCTGGAGGGCGACAGGGGGCACTGAAGCTTTCTTT. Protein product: CAWRATGGTEAFF.

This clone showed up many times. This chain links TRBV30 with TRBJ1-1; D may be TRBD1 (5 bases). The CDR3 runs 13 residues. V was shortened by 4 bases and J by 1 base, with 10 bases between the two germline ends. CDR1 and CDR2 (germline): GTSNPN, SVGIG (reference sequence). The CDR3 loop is CAWTLGPNTEAFF. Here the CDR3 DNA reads TGTGCCTGGACCCTGGGGCCGAACACTGAAGCTTTCTTT.

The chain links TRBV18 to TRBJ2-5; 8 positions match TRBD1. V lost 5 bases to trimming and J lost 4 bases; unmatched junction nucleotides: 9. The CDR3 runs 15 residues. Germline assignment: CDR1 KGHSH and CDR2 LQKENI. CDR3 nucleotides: TGTGCCAGCTCAGTTGACAGGGGTGATCGAGAGACCCAGTACTTC. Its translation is CASSVDRGDRETQYF. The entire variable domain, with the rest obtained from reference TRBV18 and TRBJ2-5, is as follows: NAGVMQNPRHLVRRRGQEARLRCSPMKGHSHVYWYRQLPEEGLKFMVYLQKENIIDESGMPKERFSAEFPKEGPSILRIQQVVRGDSAAYFCASSVDRGDRETQYFGPGTRLLVL.

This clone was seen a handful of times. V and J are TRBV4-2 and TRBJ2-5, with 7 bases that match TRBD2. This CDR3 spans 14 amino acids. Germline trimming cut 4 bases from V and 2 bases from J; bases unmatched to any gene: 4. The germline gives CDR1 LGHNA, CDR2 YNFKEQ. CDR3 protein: CASSRSGEQETQYF. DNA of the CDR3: TGTGCCAGCAGCCGGAGCGGGGAGCAAGAGACCCAGTACTTC.

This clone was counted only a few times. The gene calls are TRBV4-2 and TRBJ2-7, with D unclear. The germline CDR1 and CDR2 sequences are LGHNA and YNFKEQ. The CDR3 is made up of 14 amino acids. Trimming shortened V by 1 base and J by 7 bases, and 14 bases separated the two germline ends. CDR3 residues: CASSQGAGPLEQYF. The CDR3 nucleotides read TGTGCCAGCAGCCAAGGGGCAGGCCCTCTGGAGCAGTACTTC.

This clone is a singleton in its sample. CDR3 amino acids: CASSLGARELFF. DNA for the CDR3: TGTGCCAGCAGCTTAGGGGCAAGAGAGCTGTTTTTT. V gene TRBV7-2 combines with J gene TRBJ2-2; the D is unclear. Trimming took off 1 base at V and 11 bases at J, with 8 bases between the two ends. This CDR3 contains 12 residues. The germline V gene has CDR1 SGHTA and CDR2 FQGNSA.

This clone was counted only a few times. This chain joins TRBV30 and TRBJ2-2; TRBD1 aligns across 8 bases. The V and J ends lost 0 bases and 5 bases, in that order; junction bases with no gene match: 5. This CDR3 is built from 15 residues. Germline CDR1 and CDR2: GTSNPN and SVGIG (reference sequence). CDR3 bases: TGTGCCTGGAGTGTCCGACAGGGGATGACCGGGGAGCTGTTTTTT. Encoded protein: CAWSVRQGMTGELFF.